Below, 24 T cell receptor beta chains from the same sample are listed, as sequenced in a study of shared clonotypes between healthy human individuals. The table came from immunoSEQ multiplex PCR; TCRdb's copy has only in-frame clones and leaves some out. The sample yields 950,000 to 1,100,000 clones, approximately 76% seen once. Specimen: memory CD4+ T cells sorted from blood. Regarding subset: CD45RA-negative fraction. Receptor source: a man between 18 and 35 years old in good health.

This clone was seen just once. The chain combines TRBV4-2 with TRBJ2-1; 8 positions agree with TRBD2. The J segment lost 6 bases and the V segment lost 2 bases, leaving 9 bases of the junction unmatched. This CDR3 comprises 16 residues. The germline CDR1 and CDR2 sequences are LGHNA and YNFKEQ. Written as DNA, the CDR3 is TGTGCCAGCAGCCAATCGGGGGGGCGATCCCTCAATGAGCAGTTCTTC. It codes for CASSQSGGRSLNEQFF.

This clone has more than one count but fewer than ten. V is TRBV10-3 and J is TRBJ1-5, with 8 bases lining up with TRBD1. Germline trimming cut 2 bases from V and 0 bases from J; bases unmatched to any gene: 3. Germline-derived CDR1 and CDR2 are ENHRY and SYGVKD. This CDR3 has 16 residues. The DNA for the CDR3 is TGTGCCATCAGTGAGGGGGACAGGATTAGCAATCAGCCCCAGCATTTT. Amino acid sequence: CAISEGDRISNQPQHF.

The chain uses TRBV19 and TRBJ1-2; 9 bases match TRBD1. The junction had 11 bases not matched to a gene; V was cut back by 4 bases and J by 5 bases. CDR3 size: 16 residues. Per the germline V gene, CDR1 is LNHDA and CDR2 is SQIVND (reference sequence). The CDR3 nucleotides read TGTGCCAGTAGTACGAGAATCCGACAGGGGGATTATGGCTACACCTTC. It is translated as CASSTRIRQGDYGYTF.

CDR3 region: CASEAVNTEAFF. CDR3 DNA: TGTGCCAGCGAGGCAGTAAACACTGAAGCTTTCTTT. The genes are TRBV6-6 and TRBJ1-1; D gene uncertain. The CDR3 totals 12 residues. Germline loops: CDR1 MNHNY, CDR2 SVGAGI (reference sequence). With 8 bases removed from V and 2 bases from J, the gap between germline ends came to 9 bases.

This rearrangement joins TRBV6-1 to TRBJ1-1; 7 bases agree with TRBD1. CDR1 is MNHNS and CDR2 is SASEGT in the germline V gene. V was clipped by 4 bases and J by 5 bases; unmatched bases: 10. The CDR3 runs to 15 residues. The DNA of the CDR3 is TGTGCCAGCAGTGCACTCCAGGGGGGGCGGACTGAAGCTTTCTTT. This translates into CASSALQGGRTEAFF.

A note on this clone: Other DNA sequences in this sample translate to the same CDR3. The chain's CDR3 is CASSLAGVGTDTQYF. DNA of the CDR3: TGTGCCAGCAGCTTAGCGGGAGTGGGGACAGATACGCAGTATTTT. The chain combines TRBV6-6 with TRBJ2-3; 9 bases match TRBD2. This CDR3 region has 15 residues. J was trimmed by 3 bases and V by 6 bases; bases with no gene match: 7. The germline CDR1 and CDR2 sequences are MNHNY and SVGAGI (reference sequence).

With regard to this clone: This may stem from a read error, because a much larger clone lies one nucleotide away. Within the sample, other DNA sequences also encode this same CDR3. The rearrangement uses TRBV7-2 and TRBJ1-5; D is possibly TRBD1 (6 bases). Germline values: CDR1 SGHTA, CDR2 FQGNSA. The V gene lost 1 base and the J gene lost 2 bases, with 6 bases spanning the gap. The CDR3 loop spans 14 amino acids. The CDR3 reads CASSLGQGNQPQHF. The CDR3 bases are TGTGCCAGCAGCTTAGGACAGGGCAATCAGCCCCAGCATTTT.

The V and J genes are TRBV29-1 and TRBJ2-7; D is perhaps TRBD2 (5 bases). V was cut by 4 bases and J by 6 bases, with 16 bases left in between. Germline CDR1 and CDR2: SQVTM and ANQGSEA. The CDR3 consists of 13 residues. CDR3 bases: TGCAGCGTTGGACGGGGTCCGCCTGGCGAGCAGTACTTC. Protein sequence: CSVGRGPPGEQYF.

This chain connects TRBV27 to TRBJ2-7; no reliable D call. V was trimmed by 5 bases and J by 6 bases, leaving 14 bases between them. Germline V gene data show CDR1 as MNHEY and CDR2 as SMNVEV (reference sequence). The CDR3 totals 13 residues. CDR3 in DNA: TGTGCCAGCAGTACCTACCTAGGCGTCGAGCAGTACTTC. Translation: CASSTYLGVEQYF.

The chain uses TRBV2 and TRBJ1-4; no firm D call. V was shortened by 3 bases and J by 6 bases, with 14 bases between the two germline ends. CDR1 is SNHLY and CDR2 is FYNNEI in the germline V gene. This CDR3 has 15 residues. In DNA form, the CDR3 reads TGTGCCAGCAGTGACTTCTGGGTTAGGCATGAAAAACTGTTTTTT. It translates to CASSDFWVRHEKLFF.

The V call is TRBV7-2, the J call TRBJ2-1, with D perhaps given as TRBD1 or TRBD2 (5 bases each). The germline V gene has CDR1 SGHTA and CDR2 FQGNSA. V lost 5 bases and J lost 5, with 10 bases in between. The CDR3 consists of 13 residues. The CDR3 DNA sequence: TGTGCCAGCAGCCGGGGACCAGACAATGAGCAGTTCTTC. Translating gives CASSRGPDNEQFF. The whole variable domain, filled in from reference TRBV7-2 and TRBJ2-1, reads GAGVSQSPSNKVTEKGKDVELRCDPISGHTALYWYRQSLGQGLEFLIYFQGNSAPDKSGLPSDRFSAERTGGSVSTLTIQRTQQEDSAVYLCASSRGPDNEQFFGPGTRLTVL.

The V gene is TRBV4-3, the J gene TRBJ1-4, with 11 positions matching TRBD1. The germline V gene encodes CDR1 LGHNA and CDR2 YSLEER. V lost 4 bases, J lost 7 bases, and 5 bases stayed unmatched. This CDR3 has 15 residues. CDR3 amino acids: CASSLGQGAIEKLFF. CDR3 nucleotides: TGCGCCAGCAGCCTTGGACAGGGGGCAATTGAAAAACTGTTTTTT.

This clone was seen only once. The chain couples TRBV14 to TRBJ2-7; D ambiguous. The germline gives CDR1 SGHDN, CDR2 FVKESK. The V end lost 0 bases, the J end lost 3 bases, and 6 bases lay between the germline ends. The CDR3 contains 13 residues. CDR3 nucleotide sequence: TGTGCCAGCAGCCAAGACTACCACTACGAGCAGTACTTC. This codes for CASSQDYHYEQYF.

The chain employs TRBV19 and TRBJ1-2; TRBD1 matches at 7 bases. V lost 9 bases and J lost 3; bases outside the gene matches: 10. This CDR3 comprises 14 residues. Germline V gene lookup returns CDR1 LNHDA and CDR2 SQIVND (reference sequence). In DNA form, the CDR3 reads TGTGCCAGCACACGACGAACAGGGGACTATGGCTACACCTTC. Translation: CASTRRTGDYGYTF.

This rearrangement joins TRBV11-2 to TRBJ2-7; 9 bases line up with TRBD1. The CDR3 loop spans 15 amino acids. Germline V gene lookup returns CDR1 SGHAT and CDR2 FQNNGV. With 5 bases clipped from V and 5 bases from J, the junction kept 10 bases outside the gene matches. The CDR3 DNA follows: TGTGCCAGCAGCAAGATGGGACAGGGCGCCCACGAGCAGTACTTC. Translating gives CASSKMGQGAHEQYF.

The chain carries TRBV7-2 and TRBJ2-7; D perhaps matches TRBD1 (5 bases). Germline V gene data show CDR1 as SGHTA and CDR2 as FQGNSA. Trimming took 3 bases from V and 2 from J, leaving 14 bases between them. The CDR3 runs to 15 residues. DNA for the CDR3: TGTGCCAGCAGCTTGGACAAGTATGTGGCCTACGAGCAGTACTTC. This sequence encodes CASSLDKYVAYEQYF.

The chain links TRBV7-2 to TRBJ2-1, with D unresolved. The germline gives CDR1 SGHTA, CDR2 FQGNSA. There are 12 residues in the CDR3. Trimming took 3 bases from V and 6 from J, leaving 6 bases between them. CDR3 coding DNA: TGTGCCAGCAGCTTCACCTCCAATGAGCAGTTCTTC. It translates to CASSFTSNEQFF.

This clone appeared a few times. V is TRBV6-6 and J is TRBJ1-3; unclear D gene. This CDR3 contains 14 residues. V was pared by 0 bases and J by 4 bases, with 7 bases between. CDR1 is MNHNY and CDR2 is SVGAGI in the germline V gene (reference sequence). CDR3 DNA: TGTGCCAGCAGTTACTCGACTGCGGGAAACACCATATATTTT. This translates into CASSYSTAGNTIYF.

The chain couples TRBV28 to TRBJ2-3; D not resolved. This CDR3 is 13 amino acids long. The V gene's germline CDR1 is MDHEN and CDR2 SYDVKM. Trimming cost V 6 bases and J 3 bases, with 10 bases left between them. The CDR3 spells CASSSATTDTQYF. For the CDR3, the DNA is TGTGCCAGCAGCTCCGCCACGACAGATACGCAGTATTTT.

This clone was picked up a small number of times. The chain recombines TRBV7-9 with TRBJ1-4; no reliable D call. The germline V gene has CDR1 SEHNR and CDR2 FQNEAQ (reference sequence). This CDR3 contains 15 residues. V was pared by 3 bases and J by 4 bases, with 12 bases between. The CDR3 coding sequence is TGTGCCAGCAGCTTCGAGAACCAGGATAATGAAAAACTGTTTTTT. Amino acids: CASSFENQDNEKLFF.

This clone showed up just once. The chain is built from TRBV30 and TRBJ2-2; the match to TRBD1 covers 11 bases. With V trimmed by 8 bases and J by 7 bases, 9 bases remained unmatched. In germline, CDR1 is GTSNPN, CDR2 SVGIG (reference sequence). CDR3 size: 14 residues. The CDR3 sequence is CARSGTGGVGELFF. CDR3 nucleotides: TGTGCCCGCTCCGGGACAGGGGGTGTCGGGGAGCTGTTTTTT.

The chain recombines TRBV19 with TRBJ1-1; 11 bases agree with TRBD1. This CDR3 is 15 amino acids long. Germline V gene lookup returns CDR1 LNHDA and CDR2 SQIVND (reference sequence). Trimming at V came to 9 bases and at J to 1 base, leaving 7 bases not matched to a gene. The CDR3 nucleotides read TGTGCCAGCCCCCCCGGGACAGGGGGGAACACTGAAGCTTTCTTT. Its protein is CASPPGTGGNTEAFF.

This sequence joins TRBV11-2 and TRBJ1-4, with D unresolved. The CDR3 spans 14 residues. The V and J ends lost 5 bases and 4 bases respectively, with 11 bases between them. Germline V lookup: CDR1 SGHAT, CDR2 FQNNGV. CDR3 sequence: CASSPIQYNEKLFF. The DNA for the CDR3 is TGTGCCAGCAGCCCCATACAATATAATGAAAAACTGTTTTTT.

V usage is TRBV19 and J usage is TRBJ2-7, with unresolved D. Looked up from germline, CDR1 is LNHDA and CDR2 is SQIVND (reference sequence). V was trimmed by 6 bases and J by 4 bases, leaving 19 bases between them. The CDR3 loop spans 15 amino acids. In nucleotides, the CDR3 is TGTGCCAGTAGCCCGGGTCGGTTGGGTTTGTACGAGCAGTACTTC. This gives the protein CASSPGRLGLYEQYF.